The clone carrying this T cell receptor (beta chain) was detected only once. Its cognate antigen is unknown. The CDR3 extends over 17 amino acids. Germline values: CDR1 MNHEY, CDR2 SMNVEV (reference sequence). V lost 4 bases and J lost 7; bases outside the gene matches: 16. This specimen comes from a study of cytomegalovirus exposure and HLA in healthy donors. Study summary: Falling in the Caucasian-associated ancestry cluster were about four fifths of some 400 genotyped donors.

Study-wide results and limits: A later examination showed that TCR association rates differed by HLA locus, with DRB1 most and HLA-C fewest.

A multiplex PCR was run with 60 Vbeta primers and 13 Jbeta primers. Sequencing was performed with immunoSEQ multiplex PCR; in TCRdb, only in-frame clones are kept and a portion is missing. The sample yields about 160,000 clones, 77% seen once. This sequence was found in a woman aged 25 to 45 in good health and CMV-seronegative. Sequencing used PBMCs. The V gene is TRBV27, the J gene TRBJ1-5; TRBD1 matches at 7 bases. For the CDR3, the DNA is TGTGCCAGCAGTTCCGGCCCGACAGGGTTCAATTTACAGCCCCAGCATTTT. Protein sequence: CASSSGPTGFNLQPQHF.